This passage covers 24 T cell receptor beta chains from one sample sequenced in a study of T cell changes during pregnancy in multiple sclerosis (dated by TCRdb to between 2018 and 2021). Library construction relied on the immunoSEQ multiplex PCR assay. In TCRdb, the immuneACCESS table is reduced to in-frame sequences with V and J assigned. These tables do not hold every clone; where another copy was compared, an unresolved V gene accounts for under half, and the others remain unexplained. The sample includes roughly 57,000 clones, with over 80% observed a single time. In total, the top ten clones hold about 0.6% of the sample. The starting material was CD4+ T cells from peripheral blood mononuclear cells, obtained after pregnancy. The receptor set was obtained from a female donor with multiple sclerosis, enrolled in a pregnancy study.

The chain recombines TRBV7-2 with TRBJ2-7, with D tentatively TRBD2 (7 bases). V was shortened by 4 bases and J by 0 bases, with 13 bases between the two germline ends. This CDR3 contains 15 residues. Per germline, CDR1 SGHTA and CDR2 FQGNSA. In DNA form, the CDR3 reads TGTGCCAGCAGCTACGGGGGGCCCAGCTCCTACGAGCAGTACTTC. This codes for CASSYGGPSSYEQYF.

CDR3 sequence reads: CASSQGQLNYEQYF. Written as DNA, the CDR3 is TGTGCCAGCAGCCAAGGACAGTTGAACTACGAGCAGTACTTC. The J gene is TRBJ2-7, the V gene TRBV14; maybe TRBD1 (5 bases). The CDR3 contains 14 residues. Germline-derived CDR1 and CDR2 are SGHDN and FVKESK. V was clipped by 1 base and J by 3 bases, with 10 bases between them.

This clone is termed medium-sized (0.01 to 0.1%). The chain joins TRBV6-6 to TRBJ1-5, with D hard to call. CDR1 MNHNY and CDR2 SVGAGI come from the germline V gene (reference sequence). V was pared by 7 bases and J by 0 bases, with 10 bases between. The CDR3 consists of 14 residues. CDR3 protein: CASTGQYSNQPQHF. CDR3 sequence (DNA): TGTGCCAGCACTGGGCAGTATAGCAATCAGCCCCAGCATTTT.

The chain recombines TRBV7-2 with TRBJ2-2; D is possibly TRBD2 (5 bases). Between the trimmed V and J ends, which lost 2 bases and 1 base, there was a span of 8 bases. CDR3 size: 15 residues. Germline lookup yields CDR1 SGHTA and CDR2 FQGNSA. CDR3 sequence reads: CASSLMAGNTGELFF. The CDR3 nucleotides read TGTGCCAGCAGCTTAATGGCGGGGAACACCGGGGAGCTGTTTTTT.

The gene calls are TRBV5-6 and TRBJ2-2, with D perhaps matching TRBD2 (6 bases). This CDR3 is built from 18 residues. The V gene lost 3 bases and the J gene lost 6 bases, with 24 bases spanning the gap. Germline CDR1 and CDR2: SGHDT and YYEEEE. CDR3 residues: CASSSILYSGLKAGELFF. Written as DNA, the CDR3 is TGTGCCAGCAGCTCGATTCTTTATAGCGGCCTGAAAGCCGGGGAGCTGTTTTTT.

CDR3: CASSFSGQPIYNSPLHF. Here the CDR3 DNA reads TGTGCCAGCAGCTTTTCAGGACAGCCAATTTATAATTCACCCCTCCACTTT. The chain links TRBV7-2 to TRBJ1-6; a possible D gene is TRBD1 (6 bases). The V end was cut by 3 bases, the J end by 4 bases, with 16 bases between. Germline CDR1 SGHTA, CDR2 FQGNSA. The CDR3 runs to 17 residues.

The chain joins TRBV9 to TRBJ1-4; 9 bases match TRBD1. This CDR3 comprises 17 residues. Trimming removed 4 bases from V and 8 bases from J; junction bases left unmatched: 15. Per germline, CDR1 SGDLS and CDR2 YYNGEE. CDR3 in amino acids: CASSSRDREVGGEKLFF. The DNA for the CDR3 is TGTGCCAGCAGCTCCCGGGACAGGGAGGTCGGCGGGGAAAAACTGTTTTTT.

DNA of the CDR3: TGTGCCAGCGGCAGACACAGGGTTGAAGAGCAGTACTTC. Translation: CASGRHRVEEQYF. The chain carries TRBV18 and TRBJ2-7, with a weak D call TRBD1 (6 bases). The CDR3 runs to 13 residues. Trimming pared 8 bases from V and 7 bases from J, leaving 18 bases between. CDR1 is KGHSH, CDR2 LQKENI, per germline.

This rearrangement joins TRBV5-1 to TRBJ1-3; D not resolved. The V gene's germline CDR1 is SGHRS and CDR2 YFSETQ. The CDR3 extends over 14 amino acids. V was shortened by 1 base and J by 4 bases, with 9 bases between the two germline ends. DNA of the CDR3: TGCGCCAGCAGCTTGAATGTCGAGGGAAACACCATATATTTT. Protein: CASSLNVEGNTIYF.

CDR3 sequence: CASSLGWGGAFEAFF. CDR3 DNA: TGTGCCAGCAGCTTGGGTTGGGGGGGGGCATTCGAAGCTTTCTTT. The chain joins TRBV7-2 to TRBJ1-1; D possibly corresponds to TRBD1 (6 bases). V was trimmed by 3 bases and J by 8 bases, leaving 19 bases between them. From germline, CDR1 is SGHTA and CDR2 FQGNSA. The CDR3 spans 15 residues.

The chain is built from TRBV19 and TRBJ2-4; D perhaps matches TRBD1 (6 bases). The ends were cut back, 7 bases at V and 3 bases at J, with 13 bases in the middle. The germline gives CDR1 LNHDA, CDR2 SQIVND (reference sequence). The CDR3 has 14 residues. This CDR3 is CASMDWTVKNIQYF. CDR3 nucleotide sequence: TGTGCCAGTATGGATTGGACAGTCAAAAACATTCAGTACTTC.

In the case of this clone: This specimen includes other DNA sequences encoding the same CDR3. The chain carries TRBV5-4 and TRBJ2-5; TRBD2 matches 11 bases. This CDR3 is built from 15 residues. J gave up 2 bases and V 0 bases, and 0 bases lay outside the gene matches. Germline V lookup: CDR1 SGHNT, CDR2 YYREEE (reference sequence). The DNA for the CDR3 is TGTGCCAGCAGCTTGGGGACTAGCGGGCAAGAGACCCAGTACTTC. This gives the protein CASSLGTSGQETQYF.

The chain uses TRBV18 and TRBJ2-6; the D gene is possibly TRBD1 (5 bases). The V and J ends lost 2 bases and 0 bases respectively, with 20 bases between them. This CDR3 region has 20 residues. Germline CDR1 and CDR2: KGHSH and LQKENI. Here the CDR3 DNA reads TGTGCCAGCTCACCAGAAGCCGACTCAGGGCGAACCTCTGGGGCCAACGTCCTGACTTTC. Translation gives CASSPEADSGRTSGANVLTF.

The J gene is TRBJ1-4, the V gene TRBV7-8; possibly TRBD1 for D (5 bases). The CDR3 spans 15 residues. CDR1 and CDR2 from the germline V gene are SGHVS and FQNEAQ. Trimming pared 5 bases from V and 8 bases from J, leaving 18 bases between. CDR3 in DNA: TGTGCCAGCAGCCCACGGGGAGGGACGTGGGAAAAACTGTTTTTT. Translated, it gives CASSPRGGTWEKLFF.

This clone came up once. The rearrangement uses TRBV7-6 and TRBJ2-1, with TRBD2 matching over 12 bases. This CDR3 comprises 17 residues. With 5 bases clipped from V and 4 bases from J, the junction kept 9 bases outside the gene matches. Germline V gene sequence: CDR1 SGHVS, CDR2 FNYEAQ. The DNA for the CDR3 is TGTGCCAGCAGCAGACGTACTAGCGGGGGGCCTTACAATGAGCAGTTCTTC. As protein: CASSRRTSGGPYNEQFF.

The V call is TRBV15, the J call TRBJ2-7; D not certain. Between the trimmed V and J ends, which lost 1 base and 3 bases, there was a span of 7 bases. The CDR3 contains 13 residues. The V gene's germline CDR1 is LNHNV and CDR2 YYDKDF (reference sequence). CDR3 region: CATSRAYSYEQYF. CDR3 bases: TGTGCCACCAGCAGAGCCTACAGCTACGAGCAGTACTTC.

The CDR3: CASSYAGLSNQPQHF. In DNA, the CDR3 is TGTGCCAGCAGTTACGCGGGTCTTAGCAATCAGCCCCAGCATTTT. This chain uses TRBV6-6 with TRBJ1-5; D call uncertain. Germline assignment: CDR1 MNHNY and CDR2 SVGAGI (reference sequence). This CDR3 has 15 amino acids. Trimming cost V 2 bases and J 0 bases, with 8 bases left between them.

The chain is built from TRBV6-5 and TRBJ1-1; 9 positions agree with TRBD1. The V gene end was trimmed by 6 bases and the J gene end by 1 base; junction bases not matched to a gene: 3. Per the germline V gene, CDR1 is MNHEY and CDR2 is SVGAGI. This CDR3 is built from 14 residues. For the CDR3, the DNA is TGTGCCAGCAGACCGGGACAGGGGAACACTGAAGCTTTCTTT. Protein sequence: CASRPGQGNTEAFF.

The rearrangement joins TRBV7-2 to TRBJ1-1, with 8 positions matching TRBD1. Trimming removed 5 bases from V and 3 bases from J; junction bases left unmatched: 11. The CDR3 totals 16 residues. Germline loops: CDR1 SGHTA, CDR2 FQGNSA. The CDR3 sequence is CASSPKRAGGHTEAFF. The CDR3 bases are TGTGCCAGCAGCCCGAAGCGGGCAGGGGGCCACACTGAAGCTTTCTTT.

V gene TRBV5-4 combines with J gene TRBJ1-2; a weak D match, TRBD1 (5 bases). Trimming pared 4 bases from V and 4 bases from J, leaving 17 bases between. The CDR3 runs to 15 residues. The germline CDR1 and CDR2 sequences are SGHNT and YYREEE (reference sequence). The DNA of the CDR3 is TGTGCCAGCAGCCCGGATAGCGGGGCGGGCTATGGCTACACCTTC. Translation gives CASSPDSGAGYGYTF. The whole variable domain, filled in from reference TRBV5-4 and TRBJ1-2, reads ETGVTQSPTHLIKTRGQQVTLRCSSQSGHNTVSWYQQALGQGPQFIFQYYREEENGRGNFPPRFSGLQFPNYSSELNVNALELDDSALYLCASSPDSGAGYGYTFGSGTRLTVV.

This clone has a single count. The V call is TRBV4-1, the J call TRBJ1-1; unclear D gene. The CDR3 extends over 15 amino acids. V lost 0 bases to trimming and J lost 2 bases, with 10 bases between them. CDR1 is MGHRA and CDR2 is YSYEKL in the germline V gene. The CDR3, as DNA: TGCGCCAGCAGCCAAGATCAGGTTTATAACACTGAAGCTTTCTTT. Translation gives CASSQDQVYNTEAFF.

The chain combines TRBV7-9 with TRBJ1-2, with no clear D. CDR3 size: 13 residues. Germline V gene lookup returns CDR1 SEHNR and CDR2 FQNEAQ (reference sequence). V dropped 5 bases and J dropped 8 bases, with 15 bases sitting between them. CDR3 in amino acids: CASSIDGGSGYTF. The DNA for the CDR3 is TGTGCCAGCAGCATAGACGGTGGGAGCGGCTACACCTTC.

In DNA form, the CDR3 reads TGTGCCAGCAGCTTGGAGCGGGCCAACCTGGGAAACACCATATATTTT. It yields the protein CASSLERANLGNTIYF. V and J are TRBV5-4 and TRBJ1-3; D call uncertain. From germline, CDR1 is SGHNT and CDR2 YYREEE (reference sequence). The CDR3 extends over 16 amino acids. V lost 0 bases to trimming and J lost 4 bases, with 14 bases between them.

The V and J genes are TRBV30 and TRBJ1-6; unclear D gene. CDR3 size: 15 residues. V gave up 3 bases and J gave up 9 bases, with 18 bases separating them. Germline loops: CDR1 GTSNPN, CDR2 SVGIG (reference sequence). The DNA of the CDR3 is TGTGCCTGGAGATTCCGGGGTCCTCGTGGTTCACCCCTCCACTTT. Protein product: CAWRFRGPRGSPLHF.